Listed here are 3 T cell receptor beta chains from one sample, sequenced in a study of blood T cell repertoires in COVID-19. Profiled with immunoSEQ multiplex PCR; TCRdb holds only in-frame clones, not every one. The sample consists of about 250,000 clones, about 89% of them appearing once. Sequencing input: peripheral blood. These receptor sequences come from an older woman who had recovered from COVID-19.

The V gene is TRBV9, the J gene TRBJ2-2, with D unresolved. Germline V gives CDR1 SGDLS, CDR2 YYNGEE. This CDR3 has 13 amino acids. Trimming stripped 5 bases from V and 2 bases from J, with 7 bases between. The CDR3 DNA reads TGTGCCAGCAGTTACTTAAACACCGGGGAGCTGTTTTTT. Protein: CASSYLNTGELFF.

The CDR3 coding sequence is TGTGCCAGCAGCTTAGCTCGGGGGGCCGGGTACGAGCAGTACTTC. Protein sequence: CASSLARGAGYEQYF. The chain recombines TRBV7-2 with TRBJ2-7, with D possibly TRBD2 on 7 matching bases. The V gene lost 0 bases and the J gene lost 4 bases, with 13 bases spanning the gap. This CDR3 is built from 15 residues. Germline V gives CDR1 SGHTA, CDR2 FQGNSA.

The chain combines TRBV7-6 with TRBJ2-3; D gene unclear. CDR1 SGHVS and CDR2 FNYEAQ come from the germline V gene. V lost 0 bases, J lost 2 bases, and 9 bases lay in between. The CDR3 sequence is 15 residues long. The chain's CDR3 is CASSLARANTDTQYF. The CDR3 DNA reads TGTGCCAGCAGCTTAGCGCGAGCTAACACAGATACGCAGTATTTT. The whole variable domain, filled in from reference TRBV7-6 and TRBJ2-3, reads GAGVSQSPRYKVTKRGQDVALRCDPISGHVSLYWYRQALGQGPEFLTYFNYEAQQDKSGLPNDRFSAERPEGSISTLTIQRTEQRDSAMYRCASSLARANTDTQYFGPGTRLTVL.